This TCR beta chain was identified during a study of blood T cell repertoires in COVID-19. This clone was detected only a few times. Cohort assignment relied on participant-reported clinical history. Resolution of symptoms, clearance, or two negative PCRs was present in recovered Cohort 3 donors. Per germline, CDR1 SEHNR and CDR2 FQNEAQ (reference sequence). V gave up 0 bases and J gave up 0 bases, with 9 bases separating them. The CDR3 is 15 amino acids. Authors' methods: Reference gene primer amplification yielded estimated nucleated cell counts. The assay was immunoSEQ multiplex PCR, and TCRdb's table has in-frame clones only and misses some. Clone size and the V and J calls come from that table; the DNA yielded D and trimming. The table shows more than 150,000 clones, with about 88% occurring only once.

This clonotype was obtained from a woman in her 50s who had recovered from COVID-19. The sequencing input was PBMCs or T cells enriched from blood (not recorded which). V usage is TRBV7-9 and J usage is TRBJ2-7; TRBD1 might be the D (6 bases). CDR3 sequence reads: CASSLAGTPSYEQYF. DNA of the CDR3: TGTGCCAGCAGCTTAGCCGGGACACCCTCCTACGAGCAGTACTTC.